This entry features one TCR beta chain sequence. Its target antigen remains unknown. No clone much larger than this one lies a single base away; base qualities are absent. This record comes from a study of regulatory T cells in long-lasting Graves disease (dated by TCRdb to the early 2020s). At the level of the whole study: Persistent Graves' disease meant more than 5 years of antithyroid drug treatment with TSH receptor autoantibodies that stayed positive. Patients with persistent Graves' disease were compared with patients with newly diagnosed Graves' disease using TCR sequencing and RNA sequencing of peripheral blood. The study was conducted in China and was registered as a clinical trial. A total of about 33 samples underwent TCR sequencing, from about 13 patients with persistent Graves' disease and roughly 20 patients with newly diagnosed Graves' disease. On average, persistent Graves' disease patients in the clinical cohort had been on antithyroid drugs for about 9.3 years. Results and caveats for the whole study, not just this receptor: Only the TCR beta chain was sequenced and analyzed. Peripheral blood alone was examined, since thyroid tissue, which constituted the primary lesion, could not be accessed. The authors noted that the small sample size was a limitation that may lower accuracy. Patients with persistent disease shared more public clonotypes (around 3,000) than newly diagnosed patients did (about 970). Preferential use of TRBV28, TRBJ1-2 and TRBJ2-5 was observed in persistent disease, whereas TRBV20-1 and TRBJ2-1 were favored in newly diagnosed disease. Persistent Graves' disease patients showed lower TCR Shannon entropy and fewer highly expanded clones than newly diagnosed patients, suggesting clonal expansion.

This sample's time point label indicates: persistent/refractory GD, antithyroid drugs over 5 years with positive TRAb. For both TCR sequencing and RNA sequencing, RNA was extracted from PBMCs in TRIzol. The diagnosis of Graves' disease was made according to American Thyroid Association guidelines. Patients were recruited from an endocrinology department in Xi'an, China. Each patient gave roughly 10 milliliters of peripheral blood, collected in an EDTA anticoagulant tube. PBMCs were isolated by Ficoll Paque Plus density gradient separation without further T cell sorting. RNA quality was checked with an Agilent 2100 Bioanalyzer and agarose gel, and concentration with a NanoDrop 2000. The library was generated by multiplex PCR. Sequencing took place on an Illumina HiSeq 4000. TCR beta libraries were built with iRepertoire HTBI primers and Arm-PCR amplification of CDR3 regions. Before sequencing, the PCR products went through gel purification. The original pipeline was this. Gene usage analysis of CDR3 amino acid clonotypes relied on the roughly 60 TRBV and 12 to 15 TRBJ segments identified across samples. COPE and FqMerger were used to merge filtered high-quality paired reads into contigs. BLAST was used to align contigs to the IMGT TRBV, TRBD and TRBJ reference genes, and CDR3 was defined following IMGT. Any clonotype with a frequency above 0.1% was counted as a highly expanded clone. Shannon entropy served as the measure of repertoire diversity, while the Gini coefficient captured V-J evenness. A clonotype found in more than one individual was treated as public. TCRdb applied fastp at Q25 and MiXCR to the public reads, then kept only in-frame beta chains. Entries that share a CDR3 protein sequence are merged under the most common genes and DNA. The V and J calls come from TCRdb's annotation, not from the publication. In all, the sample holds fewer than 400,000 distinct CDR3 sequences, and 15% to 20% of those were seen once. The biggest ten clones account for about 29% of the sample.

The CDR1 and CDR2 encoded by the germline V gene are MNHNS and SASEGT. Cut back by 6 bases and 0 bases, the V and J ends lie 12 bases apart. The CDR3 sequence holds 15 residues, the cysteine and phenylalanine included. Just CDR3 DNA is preserved here, 45 bases in frame from base 1. This clonotype was sampled from a female donor with Graves disease. Material: peripheral blood mononuclear cells (PBMCs), obtained when the disease was refractory, from a patient treated with antithyroid drugs. The rearranged chain carries TRBV6-1 and TRBJ2-4; no D gene can be assigned with confidence. The nucleotide sequence is TGTGCCAGCAGCCCACCCGGCACAGCCAAAAACATTCAGTACTTC. It is translated as CASSPPGTAKNIQYF.